One and the same sample provided the 14 T cell receptor beta chains below, sequenced in a study of CD8 T cells in Susac syndrome. When the RNA was reverse transcribed, random hexamers were used with an input of about 0.5 to 1 ug. In TCRdb, the immunoSEQ multiplex PCR reads were re-called with MiXCR into one record per CDR3 protein. The table includes fewer than 200,000 distinct CDR3 sequences, around 90% detected once. The sequenced sample was CD4+ T cells from PBMCs. These receptors all come from a human donor with Susac syndrome.

The chain links TRBV12-3 or TRBV12-4 to TRBJ2-3, with TRBD2 matching over 14 bases. Trimming cost V 5 bases and J 5 bases; bases outside gene matches: 6. The CDR3 contains 16 residues. Written as DNA, the CDR3 is TGTGCCAGCAGTAGACTAGCGGGAGGGCTTGGAGATACGCAGTATTTT. Protein sequence: CASSRLAGGLGDTQYF.

The rearrangement links TRBV30 to TRBJ2-5, with D possibly being TRBD1 (5 bases). The V and J ends lost 2 bases and 7 bases respectively, with 14 bases between them. This CDR3 contains 13 residues. CDR1 and CDR2 from the germline V gene are GTSNPN and SVGIG (reference sequence). DNA for the CDR3: TGTGCCTGGAGTTCGGTTGGACACCTGACCCAGTACTTC. Residues: CAWSSVGHLTQYF.

The V call is TRBV6-5, the J call TRBJ2-7; possible D gene TRBD2, 6 bases. The CDR3 extends over 15 amino acids. V dropped 6 bases and J dropped 6 bases, with 21 bases sitting between them. CDR1 MNHEY and CDR2 SVGAGI come from the germline V gene. The CDR3 protein is CASRPSGDRAGEQYF. The CDR3 DNA sequence: TGTGCCAGCAGACCTTCGGGGGATAGGGCCGGCGAGCAGTACTTC.

Here the CDR3 reads CASSSGTANEKLFF. The CDR3 DNA sequence: TGTGCCAGCAGCTCCGGGACAGCTAATGAAAAACTGTTTTTT. The chain links TRBV5-4 to TRBJ1-4; 7 bases agree with TRBD1. Looked up from germline, CDR1 is SGHNT and CDR2 is YYREEE (reference sequence). This CDR3 comprises 14 residues. Germline trimming cut 3 bases from V and 3 bases from J; bases unmatched to any gene: 2.

This chain connects TRBV10-3 to TRBJ2-2, with TRBD1 as a possible D gene (6 bases). The CDR3 totals 16 residues. The V end was cut by 7 bases, the J end by 1 base, with 16 bases between. Per germline, CDR1 ENHRY and CDR2 SYGVKD. The CDR3 sequence is CAIKQAQGLNTGELFF. The CDR3 bases are TGTGCCATCAAGCAGGCGCAGGGGTTGAACACCGGGGAGCTGTTTTTT.

This chain links TRBV11-2 with TRBJ2-5; no clear D gene. Between the trimmed V and J ends, which lost 0 bases and 0 bases, there was a span of 8 bases. The CDR3 covers 15 residues. Germline V CDR1 and CDR2: SGHAT, FQNNGV. The CDR3 loop is CASSLEAGYQETQYF. CDR3 coding DNA: TGTGCCAGCAGCTTAGAGGCCGGGTACCAAGAGACCCAGTACTTC. Variable domain in full (rest from reference TRBV11-2 and TRBJ2-5): EAGVAQSPRYKIIEKRQSVAFWCNPISGHATLYWYQQILGQGPKLLIQFQNNGVVDDSQLPKDRFSAERLKGVDSTLKIQPAKLEDSAVYLCASSLEAGYQETQYFGPGTRLLVL.

This chain uses TRBV12-3 or TRBV12-4 with TRBJ1-4; no clear D. This CDR3 has 14 amino acids. Between the trimmed V and J ends, which lost 3 bases and 1 base, there was a span of 6 bases. The CDR3 DNA follows: TGTGCCAGCAGTTTTCGCCTAACTAATGAAAAACTGTTTTTT. This translates into CASSFRLTNEKLFF.

The genes are TRBV24-1 and TRBJ2-3, with 10 bases lining up with TRBD2. J lost 5 bases, V lost 4 bases, and 5 bases had no gene match. Per germline, CDR1 KGHDR and CDR2 SFDVKD. This CDR3 comprises 15 residues. DNA of the CDR3: TGTGCCACCAGTGACCCCGGGACTAGCGTAGATACGCAGTATTTT. It is translated as CATSDPGTSVDTQYF.

The rearrangement joins TRBV28 to TRBJ2-3, with 11 bases matching TRBD2. The CDR3 loop spans 17 amino acids. The V gene's germline CDR1 is MDHEN and CDR2 SYDVKM. After removal of 1 base from V and 4 bases from J, the junction contained 7 bases not matched to a gene. For the CDR3, the DNA is TGTGCCAGCAGTTTATCCGGGGTAGCGGGAGGGTCAGATACGCAGTATTTT. The encoded protein is CASSLSGVAGGSDTQYF.

The rearrangement links TRBV2 to TRBJ2-7; D might be TRBD2 (5 bases). Germline V lookup: CDR1 SNHLY, CDR2 FYNNEI. The CDR3 contains 13 residues. Trimming took off 3 bases at V and 6 bases at J, with 12 bases between the two ends. CDR3 sequence: CASSDGVRGEQYF. CDR3 coding DNA: TGTGCCAGCAGTGATGGGGTCCGGGGCGAGCAGTACTTC.

The chain has TRBV28 and TRBJ2-1; 11 bases fit TRBD1. J gave up 8 bases and V 4 bases, and 7 bases lay outside the gene matches. The CDR3 is 15 amino acids. Germline values: CDR1 MDHEN, CDR2 SYDVKM. CDR3 sequence (DNA): TGTGCCAGCAGTTCAACACCGGGACAGGGGGATGAGCAGTTCTTC. Amino acid sequence: CASSSTPGQGDEQFF.

V gene TRBV3-1 combines with J gene TRBJ1-5; the D is unclear. In germline, CDR1 is LGHDT, CDR2 YNNKEL (reference sequence). The CDR3 length is 14 residues. The germline V and J ends were trimmed by 0 bases and 4 bases, with 7 bases remaining between them. CDR3 loop: CASSQDGGNQPQHF. The CDR3 DNA reads TGTGCCAGCAGCCAAGATGGCGGAAATCAGCCCCAGCATTTT. Full variable domain (missing parts from reference TRBV3-1 and TRBJ1-5): DTAVSQTPKYLVTQMGNDKSIKCEQNLGHDTMYWYKQDSKKFLKIMFSYNNKELIINETVPNRFSPKSPDKAHLNLHINSLELGDSAVYFCASSQDGGNQPQHFGDGTRLSIL.

The rearrangement uses TRBV9 and TRBJ1-6; a weak D match, TRBD1 (6 bases). CDR1 and CDR2 from the germline V gene are SGDLS and YYNGEE. This CDR3 region has 14 residues. Trimming removed 10 bases at V and 6 bases at J, with 17 bases between. The CDR3 coding sequence is TGTGCCCGCCGTCGTCAGGGGATTAATTCACCCCTCCACTTT. This gives the protein CARRRQGINSPLHF.

This chain connects TRBV24-1 to TRBJ2-3; TRBD2 agrees at 8 bases. After removal of 7 bases from V and 8 bases from J, the junction contained 7 bases not matched to a gene. This CDR3 spans 13 amino acids. Germline CDR1 and CDR2: KGHDR and SFDVKD. CDR3 nucleotides: TGTGCCACCAGCGGACTAGCTAGTAGTACGCAGTATTTT. Its translation: CATSGLASSTQYF.